This T cell receptor (beta chain) was identified in a study of T cell clonality in common variable immunodeficiency. Study-wide findings and caveats: In common variable immunodeficiency, TCR beta chains reportedly carried fewer deletions and N-nucleotide insertions.

Some clones are missing from TCRdb's copy, which holds only in-frame ones; the method was immunoSEQ multiplex PCR. The ten top clones account for about 4%, within a sample of 6,500 to 8,500 clones. Concerning this clone: What it recognizes is unknown. Read coverage stops 3 residues before the CDR3 terminus; the germline J gene supplies the remainder.

Germline CDR1 is MNHEY and CDR2 is SVGEGT. Trimming left V 2 bases short and J 5 bases short, with 9 bases between. This CDR3 region has 13 residues. The source is a human donor with common variable immunodeficiency. The sequenced material came from peripheral blood mononuclear cells. The gene calls are TRBV6-2 or TRBV6-3 and TRBJ2-5; D is possibly TRBD1 (6 bases). The CDR3 protein is CASSYRQGETQYF. CDR3 bases read: TGTGCCAGCAGTTACAGGCAGGGGGAGACC.